This T cell receptor beta chain originates from a study of T cell responses to AZD1222 COVID-19 vaccine. Study observations and caveats: CD4 TCRs associated with vaccination spanned spike, dominating at 160-218 and 743-854. Baseline seropositives among AZD1222 recipients totaled only five or six.

Clones were sequenced by immunoSEQ multiplex PCR, and TCRdb holds only the in-frame ones, with some missing. The sample shows tens of thousands of clones, roughly 75% of them seen only once. Of note for this clone: What it binds is unknown.

V shed 4 bases, J shed 5 bases, and the junction held 8 bases outside the gene matches. This CDR3 is 15 amino acids long. Germline CDR1 MDHEN, CDR2 SYDVKM. The sample consisted of peripheral blood, taken 28 days after the second AZD1222 dose. This chain connects TRBV28 to TRBJ2-1, with 7 positions matching TRBD1. The source is an adult who received the AZD1222 COVID-19 vaccine. CDR3 amino acids: CASSSQQGRDNEQFF. CDR3 coding DNA: TGTGCCAGCAGTTCCCAACAGGGGCGGGACAATGAGCAGTTCTTC.